This is a list of T cell receptor beta chains from one sample in a study of OX40 agonist ivuxolimab in advanced cancers. Sequenced by immunoSEQ multiplex PCR; TCRdb stores in-frame clones only, minus some. The sample lists 99,000 or so clones; about 96% were seen once. Here the sequenced sample was CD4+ or CD8+ T cells sorted from blood, taken in a trial of the OX40 agonist ivuxolimab. Receptors originate from an adult with an advanced solid tumor such as melanoma, head and neck, liver or kidney cancer. CDR3s include the opening cysteine and the closing phenylalanine or tryptophan. Fields, in order: clone size, J gene, V gene, D gene, CDR3 protein, CDR3 DNA. D genes are given only for firm matches. Expanded clones get a size class; other rows say once, few or many, or leave the size out.

. | TRBJ2-1 | TRBV27 | TRBD2 | CASIIRGSSYNEQFF | TGTGCCAGCATAATACGCGGGAGCTCCTACAATGAGCAGTTCTTC
. | TRBJ1-1 | TRBV29-1 | TRBD1 | CSVVGFHPLEGATEAFF | TGCAGCGTTGTGGGGTTTCATCCTTTGGAGGGGGCAACTGAAGCTTTCTTT
. | TRBJ2-1 | TRBV19 | . | CASSPLGPYNEQFF | TGTGCCAGTAGTCCCCTCGGCCCTTACAATGAGCAGTTCTTC
. | TRBJ2-5 | TRBV11-3 | TRBD2 | CASSPTSGETQYF | TGTGCCAGCAGCCCCACTAGCGGGGAGACCCAGTACTTC
once | TRBJ1-2 | TRBV27 | . | CATKRRDQTFNYGYTF | TGTGCCACCAAACGCCGGGACCAAACTTTTAACTATGGCTACACCTTC
. | TRBJ2-1 | TRBV27 | . | CASSPRVLGDTGYNEQFF | TGTGCCAGCAGTCCCCGGGTCCTGGGGGATACAGGGTACAATGAGCAGTTCTTC
. | TRBJ2-1 | TRBV19 | . | CASSPAAGQYNEQFF | TGTGCCAGTAGTCCCGCGGCGGGACAATACAATGAGCAGTTCTTC
. | TRBJ2-5 | TRBV30 | . | CAWTWGETQYF | TGTGCCTGGACATGGGGAGAGACCCAGTACTTC
. | TRBJ2-5 | TRBV7-3 | . | CASRGAGQETQYF | TGTGCCAGCCGGGGGGCAGGCCAAGAGACCCAGTACTTC
. | TRBJ1-4 | TRBV7-9 | . | CASSYGLNEKLFF | TGTGCCAGCAGCTACGGGTTAAACGAAAAACTGTTTTTT
. | TRBJ2-3 | TRBV2 | . | CASGGDTGTADTQYF | TGTGCCAGCGGGGGGGACACCGGCACAGCAGATACGCAGTATTTT
. | TRBJ1-4 | TRBV28 | TRBD1 | CASTFALGQESEKLFF | TGTGCCAGCACCTTCGCCTTGGGACAGGAGTCAGAAAAACTGTTTTTT
. | TRBJ2-7 | TRBV13 | . | CASSLRTVFYEQYF | TGTGCCAGCAGCCTCCGGACAGTTTTCTACGAGCAGTACTTC
. | TRBJ2-1 | TRBV15 | . | CATSDRRQGLGDEQFF | TGTGCCACCAGCGATCGCCGGCAGGGGTTGGGGGATGAGCAGTTCTTC
. | TRBJ1-2 | TRBV27 | TRBD1 | CASRRTGIDGYTF | TGTGCCAGCAGGCGGACAGGTATCGATGGCTACACCTTC
. | TRBJ2-7 | TRBV14 | . | CASSPRDQIYEQYF | TGTGCCAGCAGCCCGCGGGACCAGATATACGAGCAGTACTTC
. | TRBJ2-1 | TRBV19 | TRBD2 | CASSIVAGSYNEQFF | TGTGCCAGTAGTATAGTAGCGGGAAGTTACAATGAGCAGTTCTTC
. | TRBJ1-2 | TRBV28 | TRBD1 | CASSTPGTGGDYGYTF | TGTGCCAGCAGCACTCCCGGGACAGGGGGCGACTATGGCTACACCTTC
. | TRBJ2-7 | TRBV5-4 | TRBD2 | CASSPLTSGGVGEQYF | TGTGCCAGCAGCCCCCTGACTAGCGGGGGGGTAGGTGAGCAGTACTTC
once | TRBJ2-7 | TRBV4-1 | TRBD1 | CASSQTGQGYEQYF | TGCGCCAGCAGCCAAACCGGACAGGGTTACGAGCAGTACTTC
few | TRBJ2-7 | TRBV9 | TRBD2 | CASSVATGGAYEQYF | TGTGCCAGCAGCGTAGCTACGGGGGGGGCCTACGAGCAGTACTTC
. | TRBJ2-7 | TRBV5-4 | TRBD1 | CASSSRQGSSYEQYF | TGTGCCAGCAGCTCCAGACAGGGGTCCTCCTACGAGCAGTACTTC
. | TRBJ2-7 | TRBV27 | TRBD2 | CASSLPGGEQYF | TGTGCCAGCAGTTTACCGGGGGGCGAGCAGTACTTC
. | TRBJ2-7 | TRBV6-5 | . | CASSDGYEQYF | TGTGCCAGCAGTGATGGGTACGAGCAGTACTTC
. | TRBJ2-2 | TRBV11-3 | . | CATSEAYTGELFF | TGTGCCACCTCCGAAGCCTACACCGGGGAGCTGTTTTTT
once | TRBJ2-7 | TRBV4-2 | TRBD1 | CASSQGTGEIAYEQYF | TGTGCCAGCAGCCAAGGAACAGGGGAAATAGCCTACGAGCAGTACTTC
. | TRBJ2-6 | TRBV6-6 | . | CASRRGTGANVLTF | TGTGCCAGCAGACGGGGTACTGGGGCCAACGTCCTGACTTTC
. | TRBJ1-2 | TRBV15 | . | CATSRRSNYGYTF | TGTGCCACCAGCAGGCGGTCAAACTATGGCTACACCTTC
. | TRBJ1-1 | TRBV7-6 | TRBD1 | CASSARQGVDTEAFF | TGTGCCAGCAGCGCCCGACAGGGAGTAGACACTGAAGCTTTCTTT
. | TRBJ2-1 | TRBV7-9 | . | CASSLLTGSYEQFF | TGTGCCAGCAGCTTATTAACAGGTAGCTATGAGCAGTTCTTC
. | TRBJ1-2 | TRBV7-8 | . | CASSLLESVDYGYTF | TGTGCCAGCAGCTTATTGGAATCGGTTGACTATGGCTACACCTTC
once | TRBJ2-5 | TRBV11-2 | . | CASSWGAGQETQYF | TGTGCCAGCAGCTGGGGTGCAGGGCAAGAGACCCAGTACTTC
. | TRBJ2-2 | TRBV28 | . | CASSPGTLNTGELFF | TGTGCCAGCAGTCCAGGGACACTTAACACCGGGGAGCTGTTTTTT
. | TRBJ2-3 | TRBV4-3 | TRBD2 | CASSQDVGGPDTQYF | TGCGCCAGCAGCCAAGATGTGGGAGGGCCGGATACGCAGTATTTT
. | TRBJ2-1 | TRBV6-1 | TRBD2 | CASSDDLAGGPYNEQFF | TGTGCCAGCAGTGACGACTTAGCGGGGGGGCCCTACAATGAGCAGTTCTTC
. | TRBJ1-6 | TRBV19 | . | CASSPGPTNSPLHF | TGTGCCAGTAGTCCGGGCCCTACTAATTCACCCCTCCACTTT
. | TRBJ2-5 | TRBV4-1 | . | CASSQVGDQETQYF | TGCGCCAGCAGCCAAGTGGGAGACCAAGAGACCCAGTACTTC
. | TRBJ2-1 | TRBV9 | . | CASSVGGARAYNEQFF | TGTGCCAGCAGCGTAGGCGGGGCGAGGGCCTACAATGAGCAGTTCTTC
. | TRBJ2-7 | TRBV9 | TRBD1 | CASSPGQGPYEQYF | TGTGCCAGCTCTCCGGGACAGGGTCCCTACGAGCAGTACTTC
. | TRBJ1-3 | TRBV28 | . | CASSLSRRDYSGNTIYF | TGTGCCAGCAGTTTATCTCGGCGGGATTACTCTGGAAACACCATATATTTT
. | TRBJ2-6 | TRBV18 | . | CASSPLDSGANVLTF | TGTGCCAGCTCACCTCTCGATTCTGGGGCCAACGTCCTGACTTTC
few | TRBJ2-3 | TRBV11-1 | TRBD2 | CASSSPGLAGGPSRDTQYF | TGTGCCAGCAGCTCTCCGGGACTAGCGGGAGGGCCCTCGAGAGATACGCAGTATTTT
. | TRBJ2-5 | TRBV7-6 | . | CASSSRGRVEETQYF | TGTGCCAGCAGCTCCAGGGGCCGAGTAGAGGAGACCCAGTACTTC
few | TRBJ2-4 | TRBV2 | TRBD1 | CASSEGQGVNIQYF | TGTGCCAGCAGTGAAGGACAGGGGGTAAACATTCAGTACTTC
. | TRBJ1-1 | TRBV7-3 | . | CASSLDGGDTEAFF | TGTGCCAGCAGCTTAGATGGGGGGGACACTGAAGCTTTCTTT
. | TRBJ1-1 | TRBV28 | . | CASSLGTNTEAFF | TGTGCCAGCAGTTTAGGAACTAACACTGAAGCTTTCTTT
. | TRBJ2-1 | TRBV2 | TRBD2 | CASSLAGGRDNEQFF | TGTGCCAGCAGTCTAGCGGGGGGGCGGGACAATGAGCAGTTCTTC
. | TRBJ2-7 | TRBV5-1 | . | CASSLGQGGTYEQYF | TGCGCCAGCAGCTTGGGGCAGGGGGGGACCTACGAGCAGTACTTC
. | TRBJ1-4 | TRBV27 | . | CASSFTATTNEKLFF | TGTGCCAGCAGTTTTACCGCCACAACTAATGAAAAACTGTTTTTT
. | TRBJ2-7 | TRBV4-1 | . | CASSQDSAQAGEQYF | TGCGCCAGCAGCCAAGATTCGGCGCAGGCGGGCGAGCAGTACTTC
. | TRBJ2-2 | TRBV19 | TRBD2 | CASSQRGVELFF | TGTGCCAGTAGTCAGCGGGGGGTGGAGCTGTTTTTT
. | TRBJ1-6 | TRBV7-8 | . | CASSPLRDQGSSYNSPLHF | TGTGCCAGCAGTCCTCTTAGAGATCAGGGAAGCTCCTATAATTCACCCCTCCACTTT